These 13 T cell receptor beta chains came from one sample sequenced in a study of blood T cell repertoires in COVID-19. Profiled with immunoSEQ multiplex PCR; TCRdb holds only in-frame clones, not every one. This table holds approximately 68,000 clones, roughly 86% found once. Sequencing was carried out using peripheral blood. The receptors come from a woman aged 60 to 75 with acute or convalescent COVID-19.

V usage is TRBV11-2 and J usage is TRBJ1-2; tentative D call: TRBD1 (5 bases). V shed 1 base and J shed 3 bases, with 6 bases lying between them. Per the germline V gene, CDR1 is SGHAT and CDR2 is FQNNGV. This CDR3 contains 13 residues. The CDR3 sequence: CASSLGGDYGYTF. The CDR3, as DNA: TGTGCCAGCAGCTTAGGGGGGGACTATGGCTACACCTTC.

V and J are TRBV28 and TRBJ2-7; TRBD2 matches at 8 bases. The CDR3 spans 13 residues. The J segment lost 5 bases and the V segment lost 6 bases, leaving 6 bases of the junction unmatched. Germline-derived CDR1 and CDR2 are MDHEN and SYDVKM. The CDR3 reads CASSRGGSDEQYF. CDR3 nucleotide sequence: TGTGCCAGCAGCCGGGGGGGGAGCGACGAGCAGTACTTC.

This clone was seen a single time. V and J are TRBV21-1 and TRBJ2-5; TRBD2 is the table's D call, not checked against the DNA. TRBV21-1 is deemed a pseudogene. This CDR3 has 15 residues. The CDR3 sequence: CASSSKRGYQETQYF. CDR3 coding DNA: TGTGCCAGCAGCAGCAAGCGGGGGTATCAAGAGACCCAGTACTTC.

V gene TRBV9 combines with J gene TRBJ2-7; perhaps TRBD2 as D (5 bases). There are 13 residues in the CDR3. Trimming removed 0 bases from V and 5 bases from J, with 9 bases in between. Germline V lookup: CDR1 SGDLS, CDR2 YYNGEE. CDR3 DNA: TGTGCCAGCAGCGTAGGTCCGGGGAACGAGCAGTACTTC. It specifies CASSVGPGNEQYF. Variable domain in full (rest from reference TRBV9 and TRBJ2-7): DSGVTQTPKHLITATGQRVTLRCSPRSGDLSVYWYQQSLDQGLQFLIQYYNGEERAKGNILERFSAQQFPDLHSELNLSSLELGDSALYFCASSVGPGNEQYFGPGTRLTVT.

Written as DNA, the CDR3 is TGTGCCAGCAGTGCCAACGGTGGAGGGGCGAACACCGGGGAGCTGTTTTTT. It specifies CASSANGGGANTGELFF. The J gene is TRBJ2-2, the V gene TRBV6-4; possible D gene TRBD2, 6 bases. With 4 bases removed from V and 0 bases from J, the gap between germline ends came to 15 bases. This CDR3 has 17 residues. The germline V gene has CDR1 MRHNA and CDR2 SNTAGT.

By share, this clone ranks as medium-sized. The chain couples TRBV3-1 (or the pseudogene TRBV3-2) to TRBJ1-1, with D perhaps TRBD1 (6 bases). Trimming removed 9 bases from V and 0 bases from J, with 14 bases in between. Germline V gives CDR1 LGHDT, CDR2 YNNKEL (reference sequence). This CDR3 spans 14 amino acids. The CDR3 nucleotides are TGTGCCAGTCAATCCGGGACAATGAACACTGAAGCTTTCTTT. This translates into CASQSGTMNTEAFF.

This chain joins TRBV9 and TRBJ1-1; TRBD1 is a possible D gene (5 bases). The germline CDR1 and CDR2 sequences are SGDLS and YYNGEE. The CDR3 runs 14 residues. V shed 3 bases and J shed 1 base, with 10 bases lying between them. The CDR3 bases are TGTGCCAGCAGCGCGGTGACAGCGAACACTGAAGCTTTCTTT. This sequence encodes CASSAVTANTEAFF. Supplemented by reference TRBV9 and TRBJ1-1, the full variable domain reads DSGVTQTPKHLITATGQRVTLRCSPRSGDLSVYWYQQSLDQGLQFLIQYYNGEERAKGNILERFSAQQFPDLHSELNLSSLELGDSALYFCASSAVTANTEAFFGQGTRLTVV.

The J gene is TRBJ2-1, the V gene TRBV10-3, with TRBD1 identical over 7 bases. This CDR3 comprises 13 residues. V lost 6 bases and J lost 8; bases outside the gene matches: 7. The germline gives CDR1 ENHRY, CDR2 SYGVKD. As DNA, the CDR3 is TGTGCCATCAGCGACAGGGTTTTGGATGAGCAGTTCTTC. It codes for CAISDRVLDEQFF.

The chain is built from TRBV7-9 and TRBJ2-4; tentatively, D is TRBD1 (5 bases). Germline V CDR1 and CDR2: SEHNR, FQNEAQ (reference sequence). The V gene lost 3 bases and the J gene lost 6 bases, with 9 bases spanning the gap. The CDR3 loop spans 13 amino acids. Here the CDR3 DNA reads TGTGCCAGCAGCTTTAGTCAGGGAAACATTCAGTACTTC. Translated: CASSFSQGNIQYF.

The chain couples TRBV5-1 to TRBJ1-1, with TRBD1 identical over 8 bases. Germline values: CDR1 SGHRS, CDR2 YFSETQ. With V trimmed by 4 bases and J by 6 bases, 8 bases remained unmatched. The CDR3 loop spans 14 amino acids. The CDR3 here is CASSETGANAEAFF. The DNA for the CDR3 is TGCGCCAGCAGCGAGACAGGGGCGAATGCTGAAGCTTTCTTT. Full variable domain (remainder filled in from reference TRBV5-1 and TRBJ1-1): KAGVTQTPRYLIKTRGQQVTLSCSPISGHRSVSWYQQTPGQGLQFLFEYFSETQRNKGNFPGRFSGRQFSNSRSEMNVSTLELGDSALYLCASSETGANAEAFFGQGTRLTVV.

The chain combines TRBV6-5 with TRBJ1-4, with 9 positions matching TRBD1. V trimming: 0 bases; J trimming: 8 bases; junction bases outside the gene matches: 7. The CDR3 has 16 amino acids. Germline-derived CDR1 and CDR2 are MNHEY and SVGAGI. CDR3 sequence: CASSYSAGTGNEKLFF. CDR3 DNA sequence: TGTGCCAGCAGTTACTCGGCAGGGACAGGGAACGAAAAACTGTTTTTT.

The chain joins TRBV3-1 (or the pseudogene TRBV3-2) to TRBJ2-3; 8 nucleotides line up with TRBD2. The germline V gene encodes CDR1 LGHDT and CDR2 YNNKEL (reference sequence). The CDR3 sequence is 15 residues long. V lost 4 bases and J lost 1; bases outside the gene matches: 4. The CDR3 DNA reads TGTGCCAGCAGCCTGGGACTAGGCCGCACAGATACGCAGTATTTT. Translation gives CASSLGLGRTDTQYF.

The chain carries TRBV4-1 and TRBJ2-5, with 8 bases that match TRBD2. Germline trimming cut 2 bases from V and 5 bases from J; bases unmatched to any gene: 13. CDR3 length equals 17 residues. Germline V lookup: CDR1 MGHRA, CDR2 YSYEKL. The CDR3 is CASSQTQSGGGGETQYF. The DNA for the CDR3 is TGCGCCAGCAGCCAAACCCAAAGCGGGGGAGGTGGTGAGACCCAGTACTTC.